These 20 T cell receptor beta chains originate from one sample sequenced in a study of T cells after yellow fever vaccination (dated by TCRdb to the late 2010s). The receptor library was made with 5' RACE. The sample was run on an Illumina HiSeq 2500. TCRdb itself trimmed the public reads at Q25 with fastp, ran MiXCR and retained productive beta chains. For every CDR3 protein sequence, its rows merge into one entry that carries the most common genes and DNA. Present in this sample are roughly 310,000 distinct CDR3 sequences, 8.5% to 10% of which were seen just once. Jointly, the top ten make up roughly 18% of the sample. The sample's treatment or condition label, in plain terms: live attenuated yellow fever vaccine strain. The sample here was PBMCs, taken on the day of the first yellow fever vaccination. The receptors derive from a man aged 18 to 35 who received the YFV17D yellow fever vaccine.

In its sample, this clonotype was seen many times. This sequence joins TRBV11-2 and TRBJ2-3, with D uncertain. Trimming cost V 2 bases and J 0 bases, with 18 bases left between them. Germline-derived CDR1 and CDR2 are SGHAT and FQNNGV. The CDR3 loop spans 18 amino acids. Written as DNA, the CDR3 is TGTGCCAGCAGCTTAAACCCCACCATCCAATTTAGCACAGATACGCAGTATTTT. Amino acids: CASSLNPTIQFSTDTQYF.

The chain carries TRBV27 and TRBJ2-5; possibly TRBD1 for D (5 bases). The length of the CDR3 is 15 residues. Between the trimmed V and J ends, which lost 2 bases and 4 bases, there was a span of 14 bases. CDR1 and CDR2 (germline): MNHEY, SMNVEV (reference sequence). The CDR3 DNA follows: TGTGCCAGCAGTTTAGGTGGCAGGGTAGGAGAGACCCAGTACTTC. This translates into CASSLGGRVGETQYF.

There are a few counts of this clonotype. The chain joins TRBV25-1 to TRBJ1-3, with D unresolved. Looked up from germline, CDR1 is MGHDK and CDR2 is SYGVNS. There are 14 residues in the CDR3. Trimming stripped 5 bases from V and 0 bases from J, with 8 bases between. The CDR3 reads CASSPQISGNTIYF. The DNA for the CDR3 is TGTGCCAGCAGTCCTCAGATCTCTGGAAACACCATATATTTT. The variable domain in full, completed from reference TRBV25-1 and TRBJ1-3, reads EADIYQTPRYLVIGTGKKITLECSQTMGHDKMYWYQQDPGMELHLIHYSYGVNSTEKGDLSSESTVSRIRTEHFPLTLESARPSHTSQYLCASSPQISGNTIYFGEGSWLTVV.

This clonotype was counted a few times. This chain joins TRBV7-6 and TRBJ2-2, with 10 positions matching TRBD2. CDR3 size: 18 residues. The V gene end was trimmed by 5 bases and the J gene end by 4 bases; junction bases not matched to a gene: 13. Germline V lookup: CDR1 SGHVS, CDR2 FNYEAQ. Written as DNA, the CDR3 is TGTGCCAGCAGCCTGGACCCCTGGGCTAGCGGGGGCACCGGGGAGCTGTTTTTT. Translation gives CASSLDPWASGGTGELFF.

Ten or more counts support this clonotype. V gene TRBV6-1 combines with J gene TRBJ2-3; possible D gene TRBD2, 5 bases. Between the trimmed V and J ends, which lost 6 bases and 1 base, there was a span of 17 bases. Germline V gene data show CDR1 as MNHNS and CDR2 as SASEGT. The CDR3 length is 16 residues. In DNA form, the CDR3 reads TGTGCCAGCAGCCCCGCGGTAGGGCGGGGCACAGATACGCAGTATTTT. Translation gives CASSPAVGRGTDTQYF.

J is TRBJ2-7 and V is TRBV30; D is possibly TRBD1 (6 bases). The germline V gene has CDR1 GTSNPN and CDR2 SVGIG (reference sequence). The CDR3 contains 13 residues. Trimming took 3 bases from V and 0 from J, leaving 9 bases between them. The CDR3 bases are TGTGCCTGGAGCTGGGACACCTCCTACGAGCAGTACTTC. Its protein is CAWSWDTSYEQYF.

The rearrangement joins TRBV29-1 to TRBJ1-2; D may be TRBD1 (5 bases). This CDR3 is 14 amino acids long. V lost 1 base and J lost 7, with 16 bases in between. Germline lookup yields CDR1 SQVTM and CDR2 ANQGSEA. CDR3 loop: CSVEGWTTGSGYTF. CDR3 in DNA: TGCAGCGTTGAAGGCTGGACAACGGGGTCTGGCTACACCTTC. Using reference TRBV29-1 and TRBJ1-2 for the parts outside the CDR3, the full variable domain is SAVISQKPSRDICQRGTSLTIQCQVDSQVTMMFWYRQQPGQSLTLIATANQGSEATYESGFVIDKFPISRPNLTFSTLTVSNMSPEDSSIYLCSVEGWTTGSGYTFGSGTRLTVV.

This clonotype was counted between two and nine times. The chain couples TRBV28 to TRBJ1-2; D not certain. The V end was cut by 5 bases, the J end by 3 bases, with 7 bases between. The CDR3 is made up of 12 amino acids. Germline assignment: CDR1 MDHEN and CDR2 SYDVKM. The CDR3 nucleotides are TGTGCCAGCAGTCCTTCCCACTATGGCTACACCTTC. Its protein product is CASSPSHYGYTF.

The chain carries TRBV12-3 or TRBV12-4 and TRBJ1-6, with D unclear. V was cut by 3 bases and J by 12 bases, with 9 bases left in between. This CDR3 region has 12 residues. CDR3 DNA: TGTGCCAGCAGTTTTTCCCGTCAACCCCTCCACTTT. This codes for CASSFSRQPLHF.

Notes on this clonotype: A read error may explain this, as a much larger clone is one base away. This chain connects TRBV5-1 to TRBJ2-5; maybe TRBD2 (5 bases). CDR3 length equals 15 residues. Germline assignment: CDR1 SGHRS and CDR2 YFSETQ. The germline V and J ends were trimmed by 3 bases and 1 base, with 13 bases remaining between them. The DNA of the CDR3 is TGCGCCAGCAGCTCGGCCTTAGGAGGCCAAGAGACCCAGTACTTC. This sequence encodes CASSSALGGQETQYF.

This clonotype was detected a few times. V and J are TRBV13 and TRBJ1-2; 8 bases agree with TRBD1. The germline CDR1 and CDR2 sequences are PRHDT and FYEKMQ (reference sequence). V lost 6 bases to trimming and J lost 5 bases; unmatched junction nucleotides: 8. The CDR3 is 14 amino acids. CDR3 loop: CASRPAGGMYGYTF. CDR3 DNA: TGTGCCAGCAGACCCGCAGGGGGCATGTATGGCTACACCTTC. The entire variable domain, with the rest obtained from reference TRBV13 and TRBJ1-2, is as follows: AAGVIQSPRHLIKEKRETATLKCYPIPRHDTVYWYQQGPGQDPQFLISFYEKMQSDKGSIPDRFSAQQFSDYHSELNMSSLELGDSALYFCASRPAGGMYGYTFGSGTRLTVV.

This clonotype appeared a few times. The CDR3 region is CSARGSPGANQPQHF. The CDR3 region has the DNA TGCAGTGCTAGAGGGTCGCCAGGGGCCAATCAGCCCCAGCATTTT. V usage is TRBV20-1 and J usage is TRBJ1-5; tentatively, D is TRBD1 (6 bases). CDR1 DFQATT and CDR2 SNEGSKA come from the germline V gene (reference sequence). V was cut by 1 base and J by 3 bases, with 13 bases left in between. The CDR3 extends over 15 amino acids.

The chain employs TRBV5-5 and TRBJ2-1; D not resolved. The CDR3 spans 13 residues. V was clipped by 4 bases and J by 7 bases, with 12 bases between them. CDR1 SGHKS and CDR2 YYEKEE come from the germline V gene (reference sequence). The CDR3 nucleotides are TGTGCCAGCAGCCTCTATTCCGGAAATGAGCAGTTCTTC. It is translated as CASSLYSGNEQFF.

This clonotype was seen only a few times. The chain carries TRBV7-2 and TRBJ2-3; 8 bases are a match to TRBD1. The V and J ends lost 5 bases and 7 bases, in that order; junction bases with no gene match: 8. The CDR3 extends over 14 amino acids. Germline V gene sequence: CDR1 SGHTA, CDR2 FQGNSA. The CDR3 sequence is CASSGTGGGYTQYF. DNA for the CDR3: TGTGCCAGCAGCGGCACAGGGGGAGGCTATACGCAGTATTTT.

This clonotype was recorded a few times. The CDR3 sequence: CASLFSSSYNEQFF. DNA of the CDR3: TGTGCCAGCCTGTTTTCCAGCTCCTACAATGAGCAGTTCTTC. The V and J genes are TRBV7-2 and TRBJ2-1; D not resolved. Germline V gene sequence: CDR1 SGHTA, CDR2 FQGNSA. Between the trimmed V and J ends, which lost 8 bases and 0 bases, there was a span of 11 bases. The length of the CDR3 is 14 residues.

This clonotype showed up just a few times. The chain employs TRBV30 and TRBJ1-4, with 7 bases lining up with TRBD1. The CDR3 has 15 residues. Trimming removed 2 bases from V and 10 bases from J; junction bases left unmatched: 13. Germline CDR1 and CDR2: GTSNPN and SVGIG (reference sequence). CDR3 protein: CAWSKKGGEGGKLFF. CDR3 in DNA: TGTGCCTGGAGTAAAAAAGGGGGCGAGGGCGGAAAACTGTTTTTT.

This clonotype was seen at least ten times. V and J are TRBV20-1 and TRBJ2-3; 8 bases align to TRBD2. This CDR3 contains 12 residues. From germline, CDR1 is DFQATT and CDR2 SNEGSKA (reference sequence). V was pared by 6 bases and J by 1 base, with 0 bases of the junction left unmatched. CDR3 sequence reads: CSARGGTDTQYF. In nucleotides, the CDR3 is TGCAGTGCGCGGGGGGGCACAGATACGCAGTATTTT.

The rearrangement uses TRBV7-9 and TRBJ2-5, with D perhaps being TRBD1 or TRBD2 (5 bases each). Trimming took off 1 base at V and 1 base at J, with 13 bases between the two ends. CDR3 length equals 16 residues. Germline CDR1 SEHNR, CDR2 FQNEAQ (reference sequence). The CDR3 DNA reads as TGTGCCAGCAGCTTAGTGGGCCGGGACGGCCAAGAGACCCAGTACTTC. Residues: CASSLVGRDGQETQYF.

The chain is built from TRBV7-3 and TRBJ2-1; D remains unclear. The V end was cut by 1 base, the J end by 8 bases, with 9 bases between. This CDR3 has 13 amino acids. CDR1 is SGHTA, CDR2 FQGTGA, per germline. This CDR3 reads CASSLSQSDEQFF. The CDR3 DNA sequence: TGTGCCAGCAGCTTAAGTCAGTCGGATGAGCAGTTCTTC.

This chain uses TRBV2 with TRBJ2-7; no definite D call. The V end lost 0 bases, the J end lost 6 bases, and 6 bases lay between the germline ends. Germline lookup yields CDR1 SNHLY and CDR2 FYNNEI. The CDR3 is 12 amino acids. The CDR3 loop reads CASSEAAAEQYV. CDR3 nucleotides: TGTGCCAGCAGTGAAGCGGCGGCCGAGCAGTACGTC.